Below, 2 T cell receptor beta chains from the same sample are listed, as sequenced in a study of shared clonotypes between healthy human individuals. The table came from immunoSEQ multiplex PCR; TCRdb's copy has only in-frame clones and leaves some out. The sample consists of over a million clones, around 78% of them appearing once. The sample was memory CD4+ T cells from PBMCs. As for subset: CD45RA-negative fraction. The receptors come from a man between 18 and 29 years old in good health. Some clones in this sample may be carry-over from other donors' samples.

V gene TRBV9 combines with J gene TRBJ2-1; 11 bases are a match to TRBD2. Germline assignment: CDR1 SGDLS and CDR2 YYNGEE. V trimming: 4 bases; J trimming: 7 bases; junction bases outside the gene matches: 7. CDR3 length: 15 residues. The CDR3 reads CASSPTSGVSNEQFF. In DNA form, the CDR3 reads TGTGCCAGCAGCCCGACTAGCGGGGTTTCAAATGAGCAGTTCTTC.

This sequence joins TRBV5-4 and TRBJ1-2, with 10 bases lining up with TRBD1. V was pared by 4 bases and J by 6 bases, with 6 bases of the junction left unmatched. This CDR3 has 14 residues. Germline V gene data show CDR1 as SGHNT and CDR2 as YYREEE (reference sequence). The CDR3 loop reads CASSRDRGRDGYTF. CDR3 in DNA: TGTGCCAGCAGCCGTGACAGGGGGCGTGATGGCTACACCTTC.